Shown below are 23 T cell receptor beta chains from a single sample sequenced in a study of cytomegalovirus exposure and HLA in healthy donors. Amplification used 60 Vbeta primers and 13 Jbeta primers. Clones were sequenced by immunoSEQ multiplex PCR, and TCRdb holds only the in-frame ones, with some missing. The sample lists around 150,000 clones; around 79% were seen once. The sequencing sample was made of PBMCs. These TCRs come from a male donor in good health and CMV-seronegative.

Only one count was recorded for this clone. V and J are TRBV29-1 and TRBJ2-1, with 7 bases lining up with TRBD1. CDR3 length: 15 residues. Germline V gene lookup returns CDR1 SQVTM and CDR2 ANQGSEA. The V segment lost 0 bases and the J segment 6 bases; nucleotides outside the gene matches: 8. The CDR3 coding sequence is TGCAGCGTTGAAGAGAACAGGGGCCACGCCAATGAGCAGTTCTTC. Translated: CSVEENRGHANEQFF.

The gene calls are TRBV7-6 and TRBJ2-7; 10 bases agree with TRBD2. V dropped 1 base and J dropped 0; count of bases not matched to a gene: 9. CDR1 SGHVS and CDR2 FNYEAQ come from the germline V gene. This CDR3 spans 18 amino acids. CDR3 in amino acids: CASSLDPSGGPYSYEQYF. CDR3 in DNA: TGTGCCAGCAGCTTAGATCCTAGCGGGGGCCCGTACTCCTACGAGCAGTACTTC.

Details on this clone: One end of the junction varies from germline; a read error may be responsible. The same CDR3 also results from other DNA sequences found in this sample. This chain uses TRBV5-1 with TRBJ2-5; 8 bases fit TRBD2. The CDR3 spans 15 residues. Germline V CDR1 and CDR2: SGHRS, YFSETQ. The DNA of the CDR3 is TGCGCCAGCAGCCTACTCGGGGGGGCCGGGGAGACTCAGTACTTC. Protein product: CASSLLGGAGETQYF.

The chain couples TRBV28 to TRBJ2-1; TRBD1 matches at 8 bases. Looked up from germline, CDR1 is MDHEN and CDR2 is SYDVKM. The ends lost 7 bases at V and 12 bases at J; junction bases unmatched: 11. CDR3 length: 13 amino acids. CDR3 DNA: TGTGCCAGCATCAACAGGGGGAATTTAAGGCAGTTCTTC. Its translation: CASINRGNLRQFF.

This clone appeared a single time. The rearrangement links TRBV30 to TRBJ1-1, with no clear D. Trimming cost V 0 bases and J 1 base, with 6 bases left between them. The germline V gene has CDR1 GTSNPN and CDR2 SVGIG (reference sequence). This CDR3 region has 13 residues. The CDR3, as DNA: TGTGCCTGGAGTGTACATGGGAACACTGAAGCTTTCTTT. This encodes CAWSVHGNTEAFF.

The V call is TRBV4-1, the J call TRBJ2-7; 12 nucleotides align to TRBD1. After removal of 5 bases from V and 3 bases from J, the junction contained 5 bases not matched to a gene. Per the germline V gene, CDR1 is MGHRA and CDR2 is YSYEKL. This CDR3 is built from 15 residues. The DNA for the CDR3 is TGCGCCAGCAGCTTAGGGACAGGGGGCCGCTACGAGCAGTACTTC. This encodes CASSLGTGGRYEQYF.

The chain uses TRBV7-9 and TRBJ1-5; 7 positions agree with TRBD1. From germline, CDR1 is SEHNR and CDR2 FQNEAQ (reference sequence). Losses at the gene ends were 4 bases for V and 1 base for J; bases not matched to a gene: 1. The CDR3 runs to 14 residues. The CDR3 coding sequence is TGTGCCAGCAGCTGGACAGGAAGCAATCAGCCCCAGCATTTT. Translating it yields CASSWTGSNQPQHF.

This sequence joins TRBV28 and TRBJ2-1, with D maybe TRBD2 (6 bases). Trimming took off 8 bases at V and 2 bases at J, with 22 bases between the two ends. The germline gives CDR1 MDHEN, CDR2 SYDVKM. There are 17 residues in the CDR3. The CDR3 sequence: CASGPLAGSLPYNEQFF. Written as DNA, the CDR3 is TGTGCCAGCGGCCCCCTAGCCGGGAGCCTCCCCTACAATGAGCAGTTCTTC. Combining the CDR3 with reference TRBV28 and TRBJ2-1 gives the whole variable domain DVKVTQSSRYLVKRTGEKVFLECVQDMDHENMFWYRQDPGLGLRLIYFSYDVKMKEKGDIPEGYSVSREKKERFSLILESASTNQTSMYLCASGPLAGSLPYNEQFFGPGTRLTVL.

In its sample, this clone was seen once. The chain recombines TRBV9 with TRBJ2-3; D gene uncertain. Germline V gene data show CDR1 as SGDLS and CDR2 as YYNGEE. Trimming stripped 0 bases from V and 0 bases from J, with 11 bases between. The CDR3 runs 16 residues. The CDR3 sequence is CASSVATGPSTDTQYF. The CDR3 bases are TGTGCCAGCAGCGTAGCAACGGGTCCTAGCACAGATACGCAGTATTTT. Full variable domain (rest looked up from reference TRBV9 and TRBJ2-3): DSGVTQTPKHLITATGQRVTLRCSPRSGDLSVYWYQQSLDQGLQFLIQYYNGEERAKGNILERFSAQQFPDLHSELNLSSLELGDSALYFCASSVATGPSTDTQYFGPGTRLTVL.

This chain uses TRBV7-2 with TRBJ2-2; D is unclear. CDR3 length: 14 amino acids. Germline V lookup: CDR1 SGHTA, CDR2 FQGNSA. V was clipped by 3 bases and J by 3 bases, with 8 bases between them. The CDR3 loop reads CASSFAYDTGELFF. CDR3 DNA: TGTGCCAGCAGCTTTGCCTACGACACCGGGGAGCTGTTTTTT.

The J gene is TRBJ2-1, the V gene TRBV5-4, with 7 bases lining up with TRBD1. This CDR3 comprises 13 residues. Germline CDR1 SGHNT, CDR2 YYREEE (reference sequence). Trimming cost V 7 bases and J 4 bases; bases outside gene matches: 5. CDR3 DNA: TGTGCCAGCTCCCCCAGGGGGTACAATGAGCAGTTCTTC. Encoded protein: CASSPRGYNEQFF.

The chain couples TRBV2 to TRBJ2-5; TRBD1 agrees at 7 bases. This CDR3 contains 14 residues. Germline CDR1 and CDR2: SNHLY and FYNNEI. The DNA of the CDR3 is TGTGCTGGGCGACAGGGTTACTTCCAAGAGACCCAGTACTTC. As protein: CAGRQGYFQETQYF.

Comment on this clone: At one end the junction does not follow the germline gene, possibly because of a read error. In DNA form, the CDR3 reads TGTGCCAGCAGCGTAACAGGGGGTGTTGGCTACACCTTC. Translated, it gives CASSVTGGVGYTF. This sequence joins TRBV7-3 and TRBJ1-2, with 8 bases aligning to TRBD1. CDR1 is SGHTA and CDR2 is FQGTGA in the germline V gene. CDR3 length equals 13 residues.

The chain links TRBV27 to TRBJ1-1; 8 bases line up with TRBD1. Unmatched junction bases numbered 0, after V lost 6 bases and J lost 3 bases. The length of the CDR3 is 12 residues. CDR1 MNHEY and CDR2 SMNVEV come from the germline V gene (reference sequence). The CDR3 DNA reads as TGTGCCAGCAGGGACAGGGACACTGAAGCTTTCTTT. Translation gives CASRDRDTEAFF.

This rearrangement joins TRBV7-2 to TRBJ2-5, with 12 bases lining up with TRBD2. V shed 5 bases and J 6 bases; nucleotides not matched to a gene: 10. The germline V gene encodes CDR1 SGHTA and CDR2 FQGNSA. The CDR3 consists of 16 residues. Here the CDR3 DNA reads TGTGCCAGCAGCCATCCTAGCGGGAGGGCCATGAAGACCCAGTACTTC. It specifies CASSHPSGRAMKTQYF.

This chain joins TRBV4-1 and TRBJ1-4; D ambiguous. CDR1 and CDR2 from the germline V gene are MGHRA and YSYEKL. V lost 4 bases and J lost 0, with 9 bases in between. The CDR3 runs to 15 residues. The CDR3 protein is CASSPAQATNEKLFF. The CDR3 nucleotides are TGCGCCAGCAGCCCCGCCCAGGCAACTAATGAAAAACTGTTTTTT.

V and J are TRBV2 and TRBJ1-2; D unclear. The V and J ends lost 5 bases and 0 bases respectively, with 10 bases between them. From germline, CDR1 is SNHLY and CDR2 FYNNEI. This CDR3 has 14 residues. The CDR3 nucleotides read TGTGCCAGCAGTCCGGTCCCTTCTAACTATGGCTACACCTTC. It translates to CASSPVPSNYGYTF.

The chain links TRBV5-4 to TRBJ2-5; 10 nucleotides agree with TRBD1. Trimming took 6 bases from V and 6 from J; bases not matched to a gene: 17. The CDR3 has 17 amino acids. Germline CDR1 reads SGHNT; CDR2 reads YYREEE (reference sequence). CDR3 region: CASTLLPGTGDPKTQYF. CDR3 bases: TGTGCCAGCACCCTCCTCCCCGGGACAGGGGATCCAAAGACCCAGTACTTC. Full variable domain (outside the CDR3, taken from reference TRBV5-4 and TRBJ2-5): ETGVTQSPTHLIKTRGQQVTLRCSSQSGHNTVSWYQQALGQGPQFIFQYYREEENGRGNFPPRFSGLQFPNYSSELNVNALELDDSALYLCASTLLPGTGDPKTQYFGPGTRLLVL.

This clone came up a few times. This same CDR3 is encoded by further DNA sequences in the sample. The chain couples TRBV4-3 to TRBJ2-5, with a tentative D call TRBD2 (5 bases). This CDR3 spans 13 amino acids. V shed 0 bases and J shed 4 bases, with 6 bases lying between them. Germline lookup yields CDR1 LGHNA and CDR2 YSLEER. The CDR3 is CASSQDRGETQYF. In DNA, the CDR3 is TGCGCCAGCAGCCAAGATCGGGGAGAGACCCAGTACTTC.

This chain links TRBV2 with TRBJ1-2; D is perhaps TRBD1 (5 bases). V lost 7 bases and J lost 0, with 15 bases in between. Germline CDR1 reads SNHLY; CDR2 reads FYNNEI. The CDR3 has 15 amino acids. The CDR3 sequence: CASNRRQPSNYGYTF. The CDR3 region has the DNA TGTGCCAGCAACCGCAGACAGCCGTCTAACTATGGCTACACCTTC.

V and J are TRBV5-4 and TRBJ1-2, with TRBD1 matching over 7 bases. The trim removed 4 bases at V and 7 bases at J, leaving 13 bases unmatched. The CDR3 sequence is 15 residues long. The germline gives CDR1 SGHNT, CDR2 YYREEE (reference sequence). The CDR3 spells CASSLLTGTNRGYTF. CDR3 coding DNA: TGTGCCAGCAGCCTTTTGACAGGGACAAATCGTGGCTACACCTTC.

The chain links TRBV7-2 to TRBJ2-7, with TRBD2 matching over 9 bases. The ends lost 5 bases at V and 6 bases at J; junction bases unmatched: 14. CDR1 and CDR2 from the germline V gene are SGHTA and FQGNSA. This CDR3 comprises 16 residues. CDR3 nucleotides: TGTGCCAGCAGCGCTAGTAGCGGGAGTGGGGGGGGCGAGCAGTACTTC. This encodes CASSASSGSGGGEQYF.

The rearrangement uses TRBV5-1 and TRBJ2-1; D gene uncertain. The V end lost 2 bases, the J end lost 2 bases, and 11 bases lay between the germline ends. Germline V gene data show CDR1 as SGHRS and CDR2 as YFSETQ. The CDR3 has 15 residues. The CDR3: CASSFGSLTYNEQFF. CDR3 nucleotide sequence: TGCGCCAGCAGCTTTGGCTCCCTTACCTACAATGAGCAGTTCTTC. The complete variable domain, with remaining parts taken from reference TRBV5-1 and TRBJ2-1, reads KAGVTQTPRYLIKTRGQQVTLSCSPISGHRSVSWYQQTPGQGLQFLFEYFSETQRNKGNFPGRFSGRQFSNSRSEMNVSTLELGDSALYLCASSFGSLTYNEQFFGPGTRLTVL.